This paragraph reports one TCR beta chain. These data belong to a study of blood T cell repertoires in COVID-19. Study-level background: Whether acute or convalescent, the COVID-19 samples came from the United States, Italy and Spain.

Clones were sequenced by immunoSEQ multiplex PCR, and TCRdb holds only the in-frame ones, with some missing. The sample records 200,000 or so clones, around four fifths being singletons. The V end was cut by 3 bases, the J end by 4 bases, with 9 bases between. CDR3 size: 12 residues. Germline assignment: CDR1 SQVTM and CDR2 ANQGSEA. The chain carries TRBV29-1 and TRBJ2-5; D might be TRBD1 (6 bases). The clonotype was recovered from a woman between 55 and 75 years old who had recovered from COVID-19. Material: peripheral blood. The CDR3 here is CSVDRDIETQYF. CDR3 nucleotide sequence: TGCAGCGTTGACCGGGACATAGAGACCCAGTACTTC.